What follows are 19 T cell receptor beta chains derived from one specimen sequenced in a study of response to subunit inactivated influenza vaccine. TCRdb reprocessed the RT-PCR reads via MiXCR and lists one record per CDR3 protein. The profile shows some 600,000 distinct CDR3 sequences, approximately 14% of them singletons. The material was PBMCs from blood, obtained roughly 15 days before vaccination. All receptors derive from a man aged 45-65 years who received an inactivated influenza vaccine.

This clonotype was picked up a small number of times. The chain recombines TRBV4-2 with TRBJ2-3; 7 bases agree with TRBD1. The germline V gene has CDR1 LGHNA and CDR2 YNFKEQ. This CDR3 region has 16 residues. V gave up 5 bases and J gave up 0 bases; unmatched junction bases: 8. CDR3 DNA sequence: TGTGCCAGCAGCACGCGACAGGGAACTAGCACAGATACGCAGTATTTT. This translates into CASSTRQGTSTDTQYF.

This clonotype was detected a few times. This sequence joins TRBV4-2 and TRBJ2-7, with D tentatively TRBD2 (6 bases). The CDR3 runs to 14 residues. V lost 4 bases to trimming and J lost 11 bases, with 21 bases between them. From germline, CDR1 is LGHNA and CDR2 YNFKEQ. CDR3 sequence: CASSPAGDRGWKYF. CDR3 nucleotide sequence: TGTGCCAGCAGCCCAGCCGGGGACCGGGGGTGGAAGTACTTC.

The chain combines TRBV28 with TRBJ2-4, with TRBD2 as a possible D gene (6 bases). The CDR3 sequence is 13 residues long. The V end lost 4 bases, the J end lost 9 bases, and 13 bases lay between the germline ends. The germline gives CDR1 MDHEN, CDR2 SYDVKM. In nucleotides, the CDR3 is TGTGCCAGCAGTTGGGACTTAACGGGCATTCAGTACTTC. Amino acids: CASSWDLTGIQYF.

This clonotype came up a few times. The gene calls are TRBV6-2 or TRBV6-3 and TRBJ2-7; D perhaps matches TRBD2 (6 bases). Germline values: CDR1 MNHEY, CDR2 SVGEGT. The CDR3 is 12 residues long. The V and J ends lost 5 bases and 5 bases respectively, with 10 bases between them. CDR3 in DNA: TGTGCCAGCAGTGGGACTCTCCACGAGCAGTACTTC. Amino acids: CASSGTLHEQYF.

This sequence joins TRBV9 and TRBJ2-6; weak D call: TRBD1 (5 bases). V was trimmed by 4 bases and J by 3 bases, leaving 11 bases between them. CDR1 SGDLS and CDR2 YYNGEE come from the germline V gene. The CDR3 has 15 amino acids. The chain's CDR3 is CASSKQVGGANVLTF. The CDR3 DNA is TGTGCCAGCAGCAAACAGGTTGGTGGGGCCAACGTCCTGACTTTC.

The CDR3 here is CASSQELGRGEQFF. CDR3 sequence (DNA): TGCGCCAGCAGCCAAGAGCTGGGGCGGGGTGAGCAGTTCTTC. V and J are TRBV4-3 and TRBJ2-1; TRBD2 is a possible D gene (6 bases). CDR1 is LGHNA and CDR2 is YSLEER in the germline V gene. Trimming cost V 0 bases and J 9 bases, with 12 bases left between them. This CDR3 contains 14 residues.

The rearrangement uses TRBV12-3 or TRBV12-4 and TRBJ2-5, with 8 bases that match TRBD1. The CDR3 is 14 amino acids. Trimming took 5 bases from V and 4 from J; bases not matched to a gene: 6. This chain's CDR3 is CASSPDRGSETQYF. CDR3 nucleotides: TGTGCCAGCAGTCCAGACAGGGGTTCAGAGACCCAGTACTTC.

The rearrangement uses TRBV25-1 and TRBJ1-4, with 7 bases that match TRBD1. V was clipped by 6 bases and J by 5 bases; unmatched bases: 12. CDR3 length equals 16 residues. Germline V CDR1 and CDR2: MGHDK, SYGVNS. CDR3 amino acids: CASSNVRTGKNEKLFF. For the CDR3, the DNA is TGTGCCAGCAGCAACGTCCGGACAGGAAAGAATGAAAAACTGTTTTTT. The whole variable domain, filled in from reference TRBV25-1 and TRBJ1-4, reads EADIYQTPRYLVIGTGKKITLECSQTMGHDKMYWYQQDPGMELHLIHYSYGVNSTEKGDLSSESTVSRIRTEHFPLTLESARPSHTSQYLCASSNVRTGKNEKLFFGSGTQLSVL.

The CDR3 coding sequence is TGCAGTGCGGGAGGACAGGGGGAATCCTACGAGCAGTACTTC. It codes for CSAGGQGESYEQYF. The chain recombines TRBV20-1 with TRBJ2-7; TRBD1 matches 10 bases. J gave up 1 base and V 6 bases, and 6 bases lay outside the gene matches. The CDR3 totals 14 residues. Germline CDR1 DFQATT, CDR2 SNEGSKA (reference sequence).

Only a few counts were recorded for this clonotype. This sequence joins TRBV4-2 and TRBJ1-4; no clear D gene. CDR3 length: 14 residues. V was shortened by 3 bases and J by 10 bases, with 15 bases between the two germline ends. Germline V gene data show CDR1 as LGHNA and CDR2 as YNFKEQ. The CDR3 reads CASSQGYGPGKLFF. The CDR3, as DNA: TGTGCCAGCAGCCAGGGTTACGGTCCTGGAAAACTGTTTTTT.

This chain joins TRBV11-2 and TRBJ2-1, with 11 bases aligning to TRBD1. Germline assignment: CDR1 SGHAT and CDR2 FQNNGV. V lost 7 bases, J lost 6 bases, and 5 bases stayed unmatched. This CDR3 is 14 amino acids long. The CDR3 coding sequence is TGTGCCAGCAAAATGGGGACAGGGGGCAATGAGCAGTTCTTC. Translating gives CASKMGTGGNEQFF.

The CDR3 coding sequence is TGCAGTGCTAGAGGGGCCGACAGGGGGGGAAGTTCAGATACGCAGTATTTT. The encoded protein is CSARGADRGGSSDTQYF. The chain links TRBV20-1 to TRBJ2-3, with 9 bases matching TRBD1. Trimming cost V 1 base and J 4 bases; bases outside gene matches: 12. The germline V gene encodes CDR1 DFQATT and CDR2 SNEGSKA (reference sequence). This CDR3 comprises 17 residues.

This sequence joins TRBV20-1 and TRBJ2-7; D not certain. Trimming stripped 2 bases from V and 3 bases from J, with 11 bases between. The CDR3 is 13 amino acids. Germline assignment: CDR1 DFQATT and CDR2 SNEGSKA (reference sequence). The CDR3 protein is CSARPPARYEQYF. The DNA of the CDR3 is TGCAGTGCTAGACCCCCCGCGCGCTACGAGCAGTACTTC.

This clonotype was counted many times. The chain couples TRBV6-2 or TRBV6-3 to TRBJ2-1, with D unclear. With 4 bases removed from V and 0 bases from J, the gap between germline ends came to 13 bases. The CDR3 runs to 16 residues. The germline V gene has CDR1 MNHEY and CDR2 SVGEGT. As DNA, the CDR3 is TGTGCCAGCAGTTCATCCACAGCAAACTCCTACAATGAGCAGTTCTTC. It specifies CASSSSTANSYNEQFF.

The rearrangement joins TRBV12-3 or TRBV12-4 to TRBJ1-5; 9 positions agree with TRBD1. The CDR3 is made up of 15 amino acids. Germline trimming cut 5 bases from V and 6 bases from J; bases unmatched to any gene: 8. CDR3 residues: CASSLPTGGSQPQHF. CDR3 bases: TGTGCCAGCAGTCTTCCGACAGGGGGGAGTCAGCCCCAGCATTTT.

The sample holds a few counts of this clonotype. V gene TRBV15 combines with J gene TRBJ2-7, with a possible D match to TRBD1 (5 bases). The CDR3 is 13 residues long. The V gene's germline CDR1 is LNHNV and CDR2 YYDKDF (reference sequence). V lost 3 bases, J lost 4 bases, and 10 bases lay in between. CDR3 residues: CATSSGRVYEQYF. The CDR3 nucleotides are TGTGCCACCAGCAGCGGCAGGGTATACGAGCAGTACTTC.

The chain links TRBV7-6 to TRBJ2-5; D is possibly TRBD2 (6 bases). V lost 1 base and J lost 3, with 12 bases in between. Germline CDR1 and CDR2: SGHVS and FNYEAQ. CDR3 length: 15 amino acids. In DNA form, the CDR3 reads TGTGCCAGCAGCTTAGTTTGGGCGGGGAAAGAGACCCAGTACTTC. It yields the protein CASSLVWAGKETQYF.

V is TRBV12-3 or TRBV12-4 and J is TRBJ2-7; 9 bases match TRBD2. This CDR3 is built from 15 residues. V shed 6 bases and J 3 bases; nucleotides not matched to a gene: 9. CDR3 DNA sequence: TGTGCCAGCAGCCCCCGGACTAGCGTGGACTACGAGCAGTACTTC. Residues: CASSPRTSVDYEQYF.

The V and J genes are TRBV18 and TRBJ1-3, with unresolved D. The ends were cut back, 10 bases at V and 11 bases at J, with 15 bases in the middle. This CDR3 region has 11 residues. The germline CDR1 and CDR2 sequences are KGHSH and LQKENI. CDR3 amino acids: CANPWGCPIYF. CDR3 nucleotide sequence: TGTGCCAACCCGTGGGGTTGTCCCATATATTTT.